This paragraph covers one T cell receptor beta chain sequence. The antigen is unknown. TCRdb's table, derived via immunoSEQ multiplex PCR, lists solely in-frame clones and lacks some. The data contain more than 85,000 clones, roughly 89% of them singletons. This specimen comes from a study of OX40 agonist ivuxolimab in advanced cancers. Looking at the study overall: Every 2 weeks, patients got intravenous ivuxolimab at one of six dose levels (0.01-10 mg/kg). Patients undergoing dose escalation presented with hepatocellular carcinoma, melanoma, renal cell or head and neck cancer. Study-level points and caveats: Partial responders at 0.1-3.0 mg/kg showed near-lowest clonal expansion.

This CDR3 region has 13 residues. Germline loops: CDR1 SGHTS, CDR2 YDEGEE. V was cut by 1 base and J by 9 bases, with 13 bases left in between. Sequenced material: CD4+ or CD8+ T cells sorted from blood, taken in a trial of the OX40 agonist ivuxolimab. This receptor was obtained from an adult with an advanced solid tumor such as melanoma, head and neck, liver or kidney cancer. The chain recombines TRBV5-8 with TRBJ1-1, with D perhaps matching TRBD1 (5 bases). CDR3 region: CASSLTGPPKAFF. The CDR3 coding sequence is TGTGCCAGCAGCTTGACGGGACCCCCGAAAGCTTTCTTT.